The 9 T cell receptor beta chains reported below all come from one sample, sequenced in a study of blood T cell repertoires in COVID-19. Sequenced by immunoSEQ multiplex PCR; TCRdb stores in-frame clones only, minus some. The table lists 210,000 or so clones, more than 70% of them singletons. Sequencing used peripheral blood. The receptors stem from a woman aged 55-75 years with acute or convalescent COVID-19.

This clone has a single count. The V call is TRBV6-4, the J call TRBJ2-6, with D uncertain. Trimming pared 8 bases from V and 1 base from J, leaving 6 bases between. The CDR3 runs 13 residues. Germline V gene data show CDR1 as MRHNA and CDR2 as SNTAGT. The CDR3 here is CASGESGANVLTF. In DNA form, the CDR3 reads TGTGCCAGCGGAGAATCTGGGGCCAACGTCCTGACTTTC.

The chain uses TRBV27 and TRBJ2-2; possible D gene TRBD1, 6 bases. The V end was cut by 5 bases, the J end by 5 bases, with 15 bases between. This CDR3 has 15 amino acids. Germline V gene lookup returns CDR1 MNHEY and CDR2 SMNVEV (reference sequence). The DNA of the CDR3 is TGTGCCAGCAGTCCTTATTACAGGGAGACCGGGGAGCTGTTTTTT. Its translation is CASSPYYRETGELFF.

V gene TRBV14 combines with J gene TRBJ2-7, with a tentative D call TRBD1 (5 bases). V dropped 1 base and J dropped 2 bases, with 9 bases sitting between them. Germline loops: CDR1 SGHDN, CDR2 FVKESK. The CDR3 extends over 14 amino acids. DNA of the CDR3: TGTGCCAGCAGCCAAGGATACAGGCCCTACGAGCAGTACTTC. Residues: CASSQGYRPYEQYF.

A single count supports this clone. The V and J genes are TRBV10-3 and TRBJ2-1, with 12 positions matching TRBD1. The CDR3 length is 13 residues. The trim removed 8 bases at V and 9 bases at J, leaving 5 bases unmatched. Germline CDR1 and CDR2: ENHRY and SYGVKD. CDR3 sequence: CAISGTGGIEQFF. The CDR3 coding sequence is TGTGCCATCTCAGGGACAGGGGGCATTGAGCAGTTCTTC.

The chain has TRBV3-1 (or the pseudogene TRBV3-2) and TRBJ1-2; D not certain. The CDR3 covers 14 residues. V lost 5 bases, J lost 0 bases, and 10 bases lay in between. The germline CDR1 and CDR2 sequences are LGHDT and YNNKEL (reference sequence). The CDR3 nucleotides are TGTGCCAGCAGCTCCTTCACAGCTAACTATGGCTACACCTTC. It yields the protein CASSSFTANYGYTF.

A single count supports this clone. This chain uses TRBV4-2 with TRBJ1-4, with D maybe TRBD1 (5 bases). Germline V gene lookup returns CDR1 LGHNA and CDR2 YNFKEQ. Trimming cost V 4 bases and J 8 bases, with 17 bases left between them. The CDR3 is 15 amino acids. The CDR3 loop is CASSPQDKGREKLFF. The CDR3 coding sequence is TGTGCCAGCAGCCCTCAGGACAAGGGAAGGGAAAAACTGTTTTTT.

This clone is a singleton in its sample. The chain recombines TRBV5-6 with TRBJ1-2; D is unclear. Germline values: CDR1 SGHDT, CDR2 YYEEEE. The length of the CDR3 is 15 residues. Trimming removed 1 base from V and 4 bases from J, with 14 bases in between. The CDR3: CASSLLNLPAYGYTF. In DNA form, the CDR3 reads TGTGCCAGCAGCTTGTTGAATCTACCCGCCTATGGCTACACCTTC.

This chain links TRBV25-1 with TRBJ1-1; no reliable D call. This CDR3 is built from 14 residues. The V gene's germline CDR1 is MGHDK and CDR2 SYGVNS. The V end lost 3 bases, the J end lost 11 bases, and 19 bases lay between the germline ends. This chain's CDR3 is CASSDPSEALGAFF. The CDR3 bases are TGTGCCAGCAGTGATCCCTCGGAGGCCTTAGGGGCTTTCTTT.

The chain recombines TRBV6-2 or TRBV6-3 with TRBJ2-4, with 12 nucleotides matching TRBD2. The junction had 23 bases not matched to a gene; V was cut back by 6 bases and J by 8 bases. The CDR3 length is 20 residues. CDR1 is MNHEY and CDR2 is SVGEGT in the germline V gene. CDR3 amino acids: CASRYNFGTSGQGVGDIQYF. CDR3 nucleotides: TGTGCCAGCAGATACAACTTCGGGACTAGCGGGCAAGGGGTGGGTGACATTCAGTACTTC.